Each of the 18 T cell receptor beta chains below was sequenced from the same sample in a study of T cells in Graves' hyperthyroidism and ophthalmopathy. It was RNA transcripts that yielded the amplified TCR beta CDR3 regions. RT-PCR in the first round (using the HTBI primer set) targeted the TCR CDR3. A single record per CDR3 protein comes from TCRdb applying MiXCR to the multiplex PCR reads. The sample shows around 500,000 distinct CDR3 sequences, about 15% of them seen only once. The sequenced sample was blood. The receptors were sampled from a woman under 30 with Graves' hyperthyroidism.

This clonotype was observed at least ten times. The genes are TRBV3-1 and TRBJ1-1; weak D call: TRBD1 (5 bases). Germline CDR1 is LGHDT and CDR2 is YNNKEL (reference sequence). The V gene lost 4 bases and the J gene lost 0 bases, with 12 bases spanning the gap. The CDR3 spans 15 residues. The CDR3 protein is CASSLPGTVNTEAFF. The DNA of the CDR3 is TGTGCCAGCAGCCTACCAGGGACGGTGAACACTGAAGCTTTCTTT.

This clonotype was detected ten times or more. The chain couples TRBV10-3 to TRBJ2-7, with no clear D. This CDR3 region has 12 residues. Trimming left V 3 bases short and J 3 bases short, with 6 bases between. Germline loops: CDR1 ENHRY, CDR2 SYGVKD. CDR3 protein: CAISDTNYEQYV. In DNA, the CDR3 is TGTGCCATCAGTGACACAAACTACGAGCAGTACGTC.

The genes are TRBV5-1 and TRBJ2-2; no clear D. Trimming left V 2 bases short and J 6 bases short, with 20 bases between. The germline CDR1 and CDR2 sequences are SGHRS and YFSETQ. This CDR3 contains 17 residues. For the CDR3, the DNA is TGCGCCAGCAGCTTTTACTACCCTCTGGGGTATGCCGGGGAGCTGTTTTTT. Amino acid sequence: CASSFYYPLGYAGELFF.

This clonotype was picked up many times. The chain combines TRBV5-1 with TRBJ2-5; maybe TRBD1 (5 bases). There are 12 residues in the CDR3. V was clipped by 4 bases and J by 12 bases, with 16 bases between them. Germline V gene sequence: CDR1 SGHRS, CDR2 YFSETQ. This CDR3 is CASSPRKGRKYF. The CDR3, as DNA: TGCGCCAGCAGCCCGAGGAAGGGGCGCAAGTACTTC.

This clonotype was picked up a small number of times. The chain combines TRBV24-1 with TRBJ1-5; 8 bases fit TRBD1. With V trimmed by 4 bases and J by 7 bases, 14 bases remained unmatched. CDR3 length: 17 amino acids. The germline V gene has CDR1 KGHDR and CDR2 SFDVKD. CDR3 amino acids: CATSERTAAGGRQPQHF. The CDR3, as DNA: TGTGCCACCAGTGAGCGAACCGCGGCAGGGGGCCGGCAGCCCCAGCATTTT.

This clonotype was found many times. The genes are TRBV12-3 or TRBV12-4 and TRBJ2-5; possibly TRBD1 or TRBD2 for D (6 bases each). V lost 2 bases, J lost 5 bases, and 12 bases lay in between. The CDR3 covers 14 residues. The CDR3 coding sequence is TGTGCCAGCAGTTTATTGGGGGGCGCGGAGACCCAGTACTTC. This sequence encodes CASSLLGGAETQYF.

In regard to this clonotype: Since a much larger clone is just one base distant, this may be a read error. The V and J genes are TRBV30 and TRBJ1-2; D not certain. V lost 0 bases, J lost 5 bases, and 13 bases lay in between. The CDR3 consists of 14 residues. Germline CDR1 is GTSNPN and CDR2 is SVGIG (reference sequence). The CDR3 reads CAWSVLGPRYGYTF. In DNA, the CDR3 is TGTGCCTGGAGTGTACTCGGTCCGAGATATGGCTACACCTTC.

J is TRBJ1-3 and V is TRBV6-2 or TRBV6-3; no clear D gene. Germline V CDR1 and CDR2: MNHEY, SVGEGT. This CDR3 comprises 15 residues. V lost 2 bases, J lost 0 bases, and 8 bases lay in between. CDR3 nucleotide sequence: TGTGCCAGCAGTTACAGACAAAGCTCTGGAAACACCATATATTTT. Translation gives CASSYRQSSGNTIYF.

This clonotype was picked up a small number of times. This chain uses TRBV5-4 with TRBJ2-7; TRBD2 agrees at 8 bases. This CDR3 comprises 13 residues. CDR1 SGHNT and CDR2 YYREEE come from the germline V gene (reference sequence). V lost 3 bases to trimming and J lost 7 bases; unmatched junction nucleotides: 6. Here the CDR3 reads CASSSGGVAEQYF. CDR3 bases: TGTGCCAGCAGCTCGGGGGGGGTAGCGGAGCAGTACTTC. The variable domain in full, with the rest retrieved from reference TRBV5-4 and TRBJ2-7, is ETGVTQSPTHLIKTRGQQVTLRCSSQSGHNTVSWYQQALGQGPQFIFQYYREEENGRGNFPPRFSGLQFPNYSSELNVNALELDDSALYLCASSSGGVAEQYFGPGTRLTVT.

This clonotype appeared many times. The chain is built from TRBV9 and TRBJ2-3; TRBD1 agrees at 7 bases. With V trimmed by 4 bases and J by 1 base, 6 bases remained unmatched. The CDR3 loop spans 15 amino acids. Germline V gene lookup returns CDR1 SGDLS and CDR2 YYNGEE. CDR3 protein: CASSPPGQRTDTQYF. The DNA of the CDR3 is TGTGCCAGCAGCCCTCCGGGACAGCGCACAGATACGCAGTATTTT.

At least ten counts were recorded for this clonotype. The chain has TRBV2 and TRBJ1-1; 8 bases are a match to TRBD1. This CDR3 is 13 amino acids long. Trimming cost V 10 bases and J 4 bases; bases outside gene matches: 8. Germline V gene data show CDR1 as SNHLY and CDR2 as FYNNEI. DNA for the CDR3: TGTGCCAAGGTGGACAGGGCGAGCACTGAAGCTTTCTTT. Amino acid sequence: CAKVDRASTEAFF.

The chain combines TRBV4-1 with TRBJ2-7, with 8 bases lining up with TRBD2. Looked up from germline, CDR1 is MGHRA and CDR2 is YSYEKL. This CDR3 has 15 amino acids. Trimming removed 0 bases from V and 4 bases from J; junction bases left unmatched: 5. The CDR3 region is CASSQEELAVYEQYF. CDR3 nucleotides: TGCGCCAGCAGCCAAGAGGAACTAGCGGTGTACGAGCAGTACTTC.

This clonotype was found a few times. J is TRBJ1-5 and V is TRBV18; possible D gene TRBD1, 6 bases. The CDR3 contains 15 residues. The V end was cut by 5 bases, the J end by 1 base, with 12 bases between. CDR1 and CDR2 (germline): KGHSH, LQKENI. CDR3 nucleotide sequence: TGTGCCAGCTCAGGCGACAGGCCAAGCAATCAGCCCCAGCATTTT. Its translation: CASSGDRPSNQPQHF.

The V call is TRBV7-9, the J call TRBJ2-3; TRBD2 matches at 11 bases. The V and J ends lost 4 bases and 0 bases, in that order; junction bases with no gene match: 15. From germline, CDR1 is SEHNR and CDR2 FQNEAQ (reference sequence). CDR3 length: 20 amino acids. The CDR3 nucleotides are TGTGCCAGCAGCTGGAGGGTGACCGGGACTAGCGGTACTAGCACAGATACGCAGTATTTT. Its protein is CASSWRVTGTSGTSTDTQYF.

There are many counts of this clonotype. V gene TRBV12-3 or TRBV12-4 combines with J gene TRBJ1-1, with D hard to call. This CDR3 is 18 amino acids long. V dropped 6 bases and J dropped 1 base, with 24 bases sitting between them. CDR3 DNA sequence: TGTGCCAGCAGCTTCCCCACCGAGGTCCGAGCACAGAACACTGAAGCTTTCTTT. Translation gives CASSFPTEVRAQNTEAFF.

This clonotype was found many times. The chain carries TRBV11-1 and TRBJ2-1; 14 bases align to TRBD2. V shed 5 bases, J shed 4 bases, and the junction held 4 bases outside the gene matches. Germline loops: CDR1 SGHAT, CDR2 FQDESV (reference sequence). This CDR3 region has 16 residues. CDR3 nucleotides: TGTGCCAGCAGCCCCGGACTAGCGGGGGGATACAATGAGCAGTTCTTC. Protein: CASSPGLAGGYNEQFF.

CDR3 region: CAWIWGRNTEAFF. CDR3 nucleotides: TGTGCCTGGATTTGGGGGAGGAACACTGAAGCTTTCTTT. The chain recombines TRBV30 with TRBJ1-1, with D possibly matching TRBD1 (5 bases). Germline V gives CDR1 GTSNPN, CDR2 SVGIG (reference sequence). Trimming stripped 4 bases from V and 1 base from J, with 10 bases between. The CDR3 has 13 amino acids.

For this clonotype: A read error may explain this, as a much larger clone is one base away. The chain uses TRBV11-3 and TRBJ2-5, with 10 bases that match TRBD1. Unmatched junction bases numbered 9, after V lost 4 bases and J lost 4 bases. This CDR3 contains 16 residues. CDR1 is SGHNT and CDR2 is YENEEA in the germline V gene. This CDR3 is CASSSSGTGARETQYF. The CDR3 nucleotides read TGTGCCAGCAGCTCAAGCGGGACAGGGGCGAGAGAGACCCAGTACTTC.